Listed here are 9 T cell receptor beta chains from one sample, sequenced in a study of OX40 agonist ivuxolimab in advanced cancers. Repertoires were generated with immunoSEQ multiplex PCR, while TCRdb's copy carries only in-frame clones and drops some. The top ten clones hold around 13% of a sample with about 10,000 clones, around 85% of them seen once. Sequencing was performed on CD4+ or CD8+ T cells sorted from blood, taken in a trial of the OX40 agonist ivuxolimab. The receptors derive from an adult with an advanced solid tumor such as melanoma, head and neck, liver or kidney cancer.

The chain links TRBV18 to TRBJ1-1; no definite D call. The germline V gene encodes CDR1 KGHSH and CDR2 LQKENI. V lost 6 bases to trimming and J lost 1 base, with 15 bases between them. This CDR3 comprises 15 residues. Written as DNA, the CDR3 is TGTGCCAGCTCCTCGGGTGCATGGCAGAACACTGAAGCTTTCTTT. It encodes CASSSGAWQNTEAFF.

The chain links TRBV28 to TRBJ2-5; 7 nucleotides align to TRBD1. Germline V gene sequence: CDR1 MDHEN, CDR2 SYDVKM. The CDR3 spans 15 residues. V lost 5 bases, J lost 4 bases, and 10 bases stayed unmatched. The CDR3 bases are TGTGCCAGCAGTCCTCGAGGACAGGAAGGAGAGACCCAGTACTTC. This gives the protein CASSPRGQEGETQYF.

This clone came up once. The CDR3 loop reads CASSLKGGGRETQYF. Written as DNA, the CDR3 is TGTGCCAGCAGCTTAAAGGGGGGGGGCCGCGAGACCCAGTACTTC. This sequence joins TRBV13 and TRBJ2-5; D might be TRBD2 (7 bases). The CDR3 has 15 residues. V shed 2 bases and J shed 5 bases, with 15 bases lying between them. Germline V gene data show CDR1 as PRHDT and CDR2 as FYEKMQ (reference sequence).

CDR3 region: CASSWGLGYEQYF. CDR3 nucleotides: TGTGCCAGCAGCTGGGGACTGGGCTACGAGCAGTACTTC. The chain links TRBV7-3 to TRBJ2-7; tentatively, D is TRBD2 (6 bases). Germline V gives CDR1 SGHTA, CDR2 FQGTGA. The CDR3 is 13 residues long. Trimming took off 4 bases at V and 3 bases at J, with 10 bases between the two ends.

The genes are TRBV19 and TRBJ2-7; 7 bases match TRBD2. Germline V gene data show CDR1 as LNHDA and CDR2 as SQIVND (reference sequence). The CDR3 spans 14 residues. After removal of 4 bases from V and 5 bases from J, the junction contained 8 bases not matched to a gene. CDR3 DNA sequence: TGTGCCAGTAGTACAGCGGGGTTGTCGGACGAGCAGTACTTC. Its translation is CASSTAGLSDEQYF.

V and J are TRBV6-6 and TRBJ2-2; TRBD1 aligns across 9 bases. The J segment lost 3 bases and the V segment lost 10 bases, leaving 6 bases of the junction unmatched. CDR1 and CDR2 (germline): MNHNY, SVGAGI (reference sequence). CDR3 length: 14 amino acids. The CDR3 loop is CATRDRDHTGELFF. CDR3 bases: TGTGCCACCAGGGACAGGGACCACACCGGGGAGCTGTTTTTT.

Concerning this clone itself: It is unclear where the CDR3 begins or ends on the DNA, so no DNA is shown, and the CDR3 is as TCRdb lists it. The chain recombines TRBV12-1 with TRBJ1-6; TRBD1 is the table's D call and was not checked against the DNA. TRBV12-1 is listed as a pseudogene. From its first to its last residue, the CDR3 has 14 amino acids. The CDR3 here is CASVGQGACSPLHF.

The chain combines TRBV5-1 with TRBJ1-1; 9 nucleotides agree with TRBD1. Looked up from germline, CDR1 is SGHRS and CDR2 is YFSETQ. There are 13 residues in the CDR3. The junction had 4 bases not matched to a gene; V was cut back by 4 bases and J by 6 bases. CDR3 nucleotide sequence: TGCGCCAGCAGCGAGGACAGGGGCGCTGAAGCTTTCTTT. Protein: CASSEDRGAEAFF. Together with reference TRBV5-1 and TRBJ1-1, the CDR3 gives the full variable domain: KAGVTQTPRYLIKTRGQQVTLSCSPISGHRSVSWYQQTPGQGLQFLFEYFSETQRNKGNFPGRFSGRQFSNSRSEMNVSTLELGDSALYLCASSEDRGAEAFFGQGTRLTVV.

This chain links TRBV27 with TRBJ2-3; 14 bases are shared with TRBD2. Germline V gene lookup returns CDR1 MNHEY and CDR2 SMNVEV (reference sequence). The length of the CDR3 is 17 residues. V lost 2 bases and J lost 4; bases outside the gene matches: 5. CDR3: CASSLNQGLAGADTQYF. In nucleotides, the CDR3 is TGTGCCAGCAGTTTAAACCAGGGACTAGCGGGGGCAGATACGCAGTATTTT.